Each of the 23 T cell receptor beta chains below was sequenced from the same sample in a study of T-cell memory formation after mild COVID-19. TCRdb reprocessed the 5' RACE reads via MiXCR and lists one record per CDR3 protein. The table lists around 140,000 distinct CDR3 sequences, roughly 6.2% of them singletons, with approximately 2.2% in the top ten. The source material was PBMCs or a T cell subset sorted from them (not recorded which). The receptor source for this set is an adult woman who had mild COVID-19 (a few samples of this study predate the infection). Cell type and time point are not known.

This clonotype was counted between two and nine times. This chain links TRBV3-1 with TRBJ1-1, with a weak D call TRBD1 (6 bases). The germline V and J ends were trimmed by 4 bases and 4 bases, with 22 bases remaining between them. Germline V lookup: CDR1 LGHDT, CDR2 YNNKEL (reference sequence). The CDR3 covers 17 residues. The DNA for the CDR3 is TGTGCCAGCAGCCCTTTGTGGTTGGGGGGCCTGCTCACTGAAGCTTTCTTT. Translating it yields CASSPLWLGGLLTEAFF. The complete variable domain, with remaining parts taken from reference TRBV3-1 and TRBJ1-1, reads DTAVSQTPKYLVTQMGNDKSIKCEQNLGHDTMYWYKQDSKKFLKIMFSYNNKELIINETVPNRFSPKSPDKAHLNLHINSLELGDSAVYFCASSPLWLGGLLTEAFFGQGTRLTVV.

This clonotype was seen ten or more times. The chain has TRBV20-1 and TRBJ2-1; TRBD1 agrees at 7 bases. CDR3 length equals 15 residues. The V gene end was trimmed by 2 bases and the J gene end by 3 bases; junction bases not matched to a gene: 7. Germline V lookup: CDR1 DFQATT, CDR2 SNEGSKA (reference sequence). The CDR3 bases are TGCAGTGCTAGAAGACGGGACAGTAACTACAATGAGCAGTTCTTC. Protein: CSARRRDSNYNEQFF.

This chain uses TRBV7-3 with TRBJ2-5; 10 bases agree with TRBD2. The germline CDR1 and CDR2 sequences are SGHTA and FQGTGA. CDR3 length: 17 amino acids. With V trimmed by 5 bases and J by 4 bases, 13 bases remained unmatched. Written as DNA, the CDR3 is TGTGCCAGCAGCCCCAACCCTCCGCAGCGGGAGGGAGAGACCCAGTACTTC. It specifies CASSPNPPQREGETQYF.

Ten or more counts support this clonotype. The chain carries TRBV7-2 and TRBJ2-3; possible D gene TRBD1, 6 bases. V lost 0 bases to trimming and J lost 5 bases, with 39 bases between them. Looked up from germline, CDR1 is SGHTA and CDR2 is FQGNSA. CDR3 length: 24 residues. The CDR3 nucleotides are TGTGCCAGCAGCTTAGCCATCCCACGTACAGGGAAGAGAACCGGAGGACCATGGGGAGATACGCAGTATTTT. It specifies CASSLAIPRTGKRTGGPWGDTQYF.

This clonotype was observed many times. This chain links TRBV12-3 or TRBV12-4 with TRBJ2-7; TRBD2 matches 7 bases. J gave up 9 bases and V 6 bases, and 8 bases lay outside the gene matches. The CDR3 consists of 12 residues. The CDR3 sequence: CASSPGRLGQYF. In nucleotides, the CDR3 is TGTGCCAGCAGCCCCGGGAGGCTAGGGCAGTACTTC.

The CDR3 reads CASSLAVLGRKNSGANVLTF. The CDR3 nucleotides read TGCGCCAGCAGCTTGGCAGTCTTGGGCAGGAAGAACTCTGGGGCCAACGTCCTGACTTTC. V gene TRBV5-1 combines with J gene TRBJ2-6, with unresolved D. The CDR3 spans 20 residues. The germline V gene encodes CDR1 SGHRS and CDR2 YFSETQ. The V gene lost 0 bases and the J gene lost 0 bases, with 19 bases spanning the gap.

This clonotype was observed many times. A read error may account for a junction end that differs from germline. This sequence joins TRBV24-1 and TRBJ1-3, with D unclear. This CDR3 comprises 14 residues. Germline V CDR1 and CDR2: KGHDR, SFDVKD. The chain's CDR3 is CATSIDGSANTIYF. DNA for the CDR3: TGTGCCACCAGTATCGACGGATCTGCAAACACCATATATTTT.

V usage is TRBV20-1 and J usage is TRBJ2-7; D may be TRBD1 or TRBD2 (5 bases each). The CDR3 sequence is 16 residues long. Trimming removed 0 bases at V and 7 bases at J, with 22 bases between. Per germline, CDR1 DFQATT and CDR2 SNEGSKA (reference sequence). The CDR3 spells CSARDVYGTEVWEQYF. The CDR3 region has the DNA TGCAGTGCTAGAGATGTCTACGGGACCGAGGTGTGGGAGCAGTACTTC.

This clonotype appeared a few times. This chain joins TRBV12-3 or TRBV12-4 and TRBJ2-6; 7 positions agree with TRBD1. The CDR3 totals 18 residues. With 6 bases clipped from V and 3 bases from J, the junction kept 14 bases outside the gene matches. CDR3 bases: TGTGCCAGCAGCCCAGGCCGGCAGGGGGAAGGTGGGGCCAACGTCCTGACTTTC. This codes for CASSPGRQGEGGANVLTF.

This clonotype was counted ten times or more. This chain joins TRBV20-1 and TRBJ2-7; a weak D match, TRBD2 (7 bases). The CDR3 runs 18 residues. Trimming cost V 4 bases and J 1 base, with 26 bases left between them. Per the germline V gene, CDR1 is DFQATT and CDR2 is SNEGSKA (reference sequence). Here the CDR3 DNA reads TGCAGTGCTAAGGGGGGGTACGGGAGCACGGCAGGGTCCTACGAGCAGTACTTC. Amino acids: CSAKGGYGSTAGSYEQYF.

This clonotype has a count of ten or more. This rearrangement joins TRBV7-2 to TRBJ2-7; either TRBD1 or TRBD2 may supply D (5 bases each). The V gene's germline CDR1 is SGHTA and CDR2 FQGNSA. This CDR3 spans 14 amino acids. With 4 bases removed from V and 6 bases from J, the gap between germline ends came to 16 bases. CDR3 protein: CASSYGVRGAEQYF. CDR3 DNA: TGTGCCAGCAGCTACGGGGTACGTGGGGCCGAGCAGTACTTC.

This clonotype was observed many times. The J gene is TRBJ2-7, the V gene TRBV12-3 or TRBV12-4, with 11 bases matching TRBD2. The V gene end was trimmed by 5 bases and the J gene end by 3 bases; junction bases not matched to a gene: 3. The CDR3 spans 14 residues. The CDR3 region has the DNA TGTGCCAGCAGTCGACTAGCGGGGAGCTACGAGCAGTACTTC. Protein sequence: CASSRLAGSYEQYF.

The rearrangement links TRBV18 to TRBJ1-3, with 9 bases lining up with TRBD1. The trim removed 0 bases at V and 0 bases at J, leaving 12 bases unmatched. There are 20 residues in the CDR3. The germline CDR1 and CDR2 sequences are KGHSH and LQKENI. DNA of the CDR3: TGTGCCAGCTCACCACCGTCTACCCTTACAGGGGGCAGCTCTGGAAACACCATATATTTT. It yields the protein CASSPPSTLTGGSSGNTIYF.

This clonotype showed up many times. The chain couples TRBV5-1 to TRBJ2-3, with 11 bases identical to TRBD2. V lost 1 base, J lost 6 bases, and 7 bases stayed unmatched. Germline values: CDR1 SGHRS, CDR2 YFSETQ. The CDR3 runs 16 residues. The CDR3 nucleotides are TGCGCCAGCAGCTTGTTGGCTAGCGGGAGGAGGGATACGCAGTATTTT. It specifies CASSLLASGRRDTQYF. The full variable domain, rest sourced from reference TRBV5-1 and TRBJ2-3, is KAGVTQTPRYLIKTRGQQVTLSCSPISGHRSVSWYQQTPGQGLQFLFEYFSETQRNKGNFPGRFSGRQFSNSRSEMNVSTLELGDSALYLCASSLLASGRRDTQYFGPGTRLTVL.

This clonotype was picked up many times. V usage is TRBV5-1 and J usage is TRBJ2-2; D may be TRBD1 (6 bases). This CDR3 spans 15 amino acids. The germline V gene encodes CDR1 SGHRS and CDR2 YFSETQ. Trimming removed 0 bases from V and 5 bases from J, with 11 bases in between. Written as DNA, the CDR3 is TGCGCCAGCAGCTTGGCAGGGGACGGAACCGGGGAGCTGTTTTTT. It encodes CASSLAGDGTGELFF.

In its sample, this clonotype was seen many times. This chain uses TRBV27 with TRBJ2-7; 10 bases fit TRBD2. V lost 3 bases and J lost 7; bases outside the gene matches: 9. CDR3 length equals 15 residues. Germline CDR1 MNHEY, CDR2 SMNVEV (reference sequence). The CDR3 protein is CASSFIAGGSLEQYF. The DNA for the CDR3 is TGTGCCAGCAGTTTCATAGCGGGAGGAAGTCTGGAGCAGTACTTC.

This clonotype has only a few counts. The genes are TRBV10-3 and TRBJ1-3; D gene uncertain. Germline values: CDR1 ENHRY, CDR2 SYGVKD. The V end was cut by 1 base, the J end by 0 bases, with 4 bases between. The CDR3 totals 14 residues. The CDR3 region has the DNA TGTGCCATCAGTGAGTTAAGCTCTGGAAACACCATATATTTT. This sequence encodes CAISELSSGNTIYF.

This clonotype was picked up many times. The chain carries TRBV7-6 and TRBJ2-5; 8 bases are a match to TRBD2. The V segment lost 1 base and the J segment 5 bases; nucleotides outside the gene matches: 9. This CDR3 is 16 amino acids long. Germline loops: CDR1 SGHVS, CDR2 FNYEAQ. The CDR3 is CASSLGGRGLAETQYF. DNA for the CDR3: TGTGCCAGCAGCTTAGGTGGAAGAGGACTAGCCGAGACCCAGTACTTC.

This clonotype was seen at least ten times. The CDR3 loop is CASSLVGARRYEQYF. CDR3 coding DNA: TGTGCCAGCAGTCTTGTCGGGGCCAGGAGATACGAGCAGTACTTC. The rearrangement uses TRBV6-2 or TRBV6-3 and TRBJ2-7, with D perhaps given as TRBD1 or TRBD2 (5 bases each). The germline V gene has CDR1 MNHEY and CDR2 SVGEGT. CDR3 length equals 15 residues. The V gene lost 5 bases and the J gene lost 4 bases, with 18 bases spanning the gap.

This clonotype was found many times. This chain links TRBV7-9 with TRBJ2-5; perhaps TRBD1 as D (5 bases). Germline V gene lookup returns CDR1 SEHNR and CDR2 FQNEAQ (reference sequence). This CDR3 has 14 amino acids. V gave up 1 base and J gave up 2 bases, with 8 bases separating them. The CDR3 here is CASSLGSGQETQYF. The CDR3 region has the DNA TGTGCCAGCAGCTTAGGATCAGGGCAAGAGACCCAGTACTTC.

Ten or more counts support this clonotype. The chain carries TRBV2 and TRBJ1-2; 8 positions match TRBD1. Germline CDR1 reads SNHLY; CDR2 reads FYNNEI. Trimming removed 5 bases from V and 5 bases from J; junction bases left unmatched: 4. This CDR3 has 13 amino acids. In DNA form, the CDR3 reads TGTGCCAGCAGTAGCGACAGGGGATATGGCTACACCTTC. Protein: CASSSDRGYGYTF.

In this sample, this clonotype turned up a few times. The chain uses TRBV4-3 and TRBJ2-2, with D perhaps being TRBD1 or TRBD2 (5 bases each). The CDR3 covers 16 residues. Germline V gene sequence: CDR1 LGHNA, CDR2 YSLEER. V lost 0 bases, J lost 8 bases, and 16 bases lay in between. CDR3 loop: CASSQDPSGRVGELFF. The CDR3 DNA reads TGCGCCAGCAGCCAAGATCCCTCAGGGAGAGTGGGGGAGCTGTTTTTT.

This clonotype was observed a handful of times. CDR3 in DNA: TGTGCCACCAGTGATCCAAACCGGGACGGCTACACCTTC. Translating it yields CATSDPNRDGYTF. This rearrangement joins TRBV24-1 to TRBJ1-2, with D possibly TRBD1 on 5 matching bases. The CDR3 runs to 13 residues. The germline V and J ends were trimmed by 3 bases and 8 bases, with 12 bases remaining between them. The germline V gene encodes CDR1 KGHDR and CDR2 SFDVKD.